The clone carrying this T cell receptor (beta chain) has a handful of counts. This sample stems from a study of identical twins. Trimming removed 2 bases from V and 4 bases from J; junction bases left unmatched: 7. Germline loops: CDR1 MNHNS, CDR2 SASEGT. The CDR3 is 15 residues long. After template switching added a universal primer site, the resulting cDNA carried unique molecular identifiers. TCRdb reprocessed the 5' RACE reads via MiXCR and lists one record per CDR3 protein. This repertoire shows about 280,000 distinct CDR3 sequences, more than 6.5% found once; its top ten account for more than 2%. The same sample was also used in a study of yellow fever vaccine responses in identical twins. That report adds: The authors reported partly convergent, partly personalized vaccine responses in identical twins.

Sequencing was carried out using memory (CD45RO+) T cells sorted from blood. The clonotype comes from a woman aged 18-29 years in good health. This rearrangement joins TRBV6-1 to TRBJ2-7; 8 bases are shared with TRBD2. The CDR3 spells CASSELGSGTYEQYF. CDR3 DNA sequence: TGTGCCAGCAGTGAACTCGGTAGCGGGACATACGAGCAGTACTTC.